This T cell receptor beta chain was captured in a study of Ad26.COV2.S vaccination and SARS-CoV-2 variants. Study details: Into the muscle, Ad26.COV2.S was dosed once or twice, 56 days apart. General study findings and limits: Analytic work on TCR breadth and depth might have understated the full extent of total T cell responses. Spike-specific TCR breadth ran higher among vaccine recipients than placebo recipients.

This clone has just one count. What it binds is not known. Only in-frame clones appear in the TCRdb table, and some are missing; sequencing was by immunoSEQ multiplex PCR. The sample yields over 450,000 clones, 89% seen once. The treatment is: around 19 received Ad26.COV2.S at low or high dose, single or two shots; several received placebo; per-sample allocation not given. Material that was analyzed had been drawn on day 63 after the first vaccine or placebo injection. Trimming shortened V by 5 bases and J by 0 bases, and 11 bases separated the two germline ends. The CDR3 covers 14 residues. Germline values: CDR1 LNHDA, CDR2 SQIVND (reference sequence).

Sample: peripheral blood, taken in a trial of Ad26.COV2.S vaccine versus placebo. This receptor was identified in a person aged 18-60 years who received the Ad26.COV2.S COVID-19 vaccine or a placebo. The V gene is TRBV19, the J gene TRBJ2-7, with D tentatively TRBD2 (6 bases). The CDR3 protein is CASSAYGSSYEQYF. The CDR3 nucleotides read TGTGCCAGTAGTGCTTACGGGAGCTCCTACGAGCAGTACTTC.